This T cell receptor (beta chain) was found in a study of Ad26.COV2.S vaccination and SARS-CoV-2 variants. For the study at large: Ad26.COV2.S, an intramuscular injection, was given once or twice 56 days apart. Study-wide points: It was reported that spike-specific CD8+ and CD4+ T cell responses were substantially broad after vaccination. Measurements of TCR breadth and depth may have given underestimates of the total T cell responses.

Treatment denoted: some 20 received Ad26.COV2.S at low or high dose, single or two shots; five or six received placebo; per-sample allocation not given. Sampling happened 63 days after the first vaccine or placebo injection. Vaccination used an Ad26 vector expressing Wuhan-strain SARS-CoV-2 spike. CDR1 and CDR2 from the germline V gene are LGHNA and YNFKEQ. The CDR3 length is 15 residues. The V and J ends lost 3 bases and 6 bases respectively, with 17 bases between them. The repertoire was sequenced with immunoSEQ multiplex PCR; TCRdb's copy has only in-frame clones and lacks some. The repertoire has 350,000 to 500,000 clones, 88% of them found once; the top ten carry approximately 4%. On this clone: Its antigen is still unknown.

Sequences were derived from peripheral blood, sampled in a trial of Ad26.COV2.S vaccine versus placebo. J is TRBJ1-2 and V is TRBV4-2; D is unclear. The receptor was isolated from a person aged 18-65 years who received the Ad26.COV2.S COVID-19 vaccine or a placebo. The CDR3 DNA reads TGTGCCAGCAGCCAGCGTCCCCGGAGAGAAGATGGCTACACCTTC. This gives the protein CASSQRPRREDGYTF.